The rows below give T cell receptor beta chains drawn from one sample of a study of cytomegalovirus exposure and HLA in healthy donors. Assay used: immunoSEQ multiplex PCR; TCRdb lists only in-frame clones, some missing. Among about 76,000 clones, 78% were seen once, and the ten largest hold approximately 8.9%. Sequencing was performed on PBMCs. The receptors shown here come from a woman in her thirties or forties in good health and CMV-seropositive. The CDR3 runs from the conserved cysteine through the conserved F or W. The order of the fields is D gene, CDR3 length, J gene, V gene, clone size, CDR3 DNA, CDR3 protein. A D gene is named only where the DNA matches it firmly. The size field is filled for only some rows; it gives once, few, many or a size class.

TRBD2	16	TRBJ2-7	TRBV7-8	-	TGTGCCAGCACCCCGGGGCTAGCGGGGGGCTCCTACGAGCAGTACTTC	CASTPGLAGGSYEQYF
TRBD1	13	TRBJ1-2	TRBV29-1	-	TGCAGCGCCGCGGACAGGGCCACCGATGGCTACACCTTC	CSAADRATDGYTF
TRBD2	17	TRBJ2-1	TRBV7-2	-	TGTGCCAGCAGCTTTCGAGCGGGGACGAGCTCCTACAATGAGCAGTTCTTC	CASSFRAGTSSYNEQFF
-	12	TRBJ2-3	TRBV6-1	-	TGTGCCAGCAGTGAAGCCCTGGATACGCAGTATTTT	CASSEALDTQYF
TRBD2	15	TRBJ2-3	TRBV7-6	once	TGTGCCAGCAGCCAGGGACTAGCGCAAACAGATACGCAGTATTTT	CASSQGLAQTDTQYF
TRBD2	15	TRBJ2-7	TRBV18	few	TGTGCCAGCTCACCGACTAGCGGGGGGGCCTACGAGCAGTACTTC	CASSPTSGGAYEQYF
-	12	TRBJ1-5	TRBV19	-	TGTGCCAGTAGTTCGGGGAATCAGCCCCAGCATTTT	CASSSGNQPQHF
-	13	TRBJ2-5	TRBV5-1	-	TGCGCCAGCAGCTTGGGAGGGGGAGAGACCCAGTACTTC	CASSLGGGETQYF
TRBD1	13	TRBJ1-1	TRBV9	-	TGTGCCAGCAGCCCAAAGGGGGCGAGTGAAGCTTTCTTT	CASSPKGASEAFF
-	12	TRBJ2-3	TRBV7-9	-	TGTGCCAGCAGCTTAGGAGAGAATACGCAGTATTTT	CASSLGENTQYF